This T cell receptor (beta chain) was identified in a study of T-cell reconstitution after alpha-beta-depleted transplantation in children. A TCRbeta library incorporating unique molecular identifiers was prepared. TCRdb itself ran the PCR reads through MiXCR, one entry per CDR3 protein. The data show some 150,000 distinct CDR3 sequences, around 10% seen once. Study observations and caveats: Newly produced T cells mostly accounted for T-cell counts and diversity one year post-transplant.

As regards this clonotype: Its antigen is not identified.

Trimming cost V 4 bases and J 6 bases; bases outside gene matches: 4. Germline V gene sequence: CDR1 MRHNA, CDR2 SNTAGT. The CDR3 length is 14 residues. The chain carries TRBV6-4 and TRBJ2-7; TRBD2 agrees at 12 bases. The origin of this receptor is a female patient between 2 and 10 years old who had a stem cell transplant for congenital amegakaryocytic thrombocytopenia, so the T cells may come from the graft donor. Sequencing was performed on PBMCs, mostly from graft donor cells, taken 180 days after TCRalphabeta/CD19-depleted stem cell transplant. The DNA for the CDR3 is TGTGCCAGCAGTGCGCTAGCGGGAGGGGTCGAGCAGTACTTC. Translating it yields CASSALAGGVEQYF.